Below, 3 T cell receptor beta chains from the same sample are listed, as sequenced in a study of shared clonotypes between healthy human individuals. The data were produced by immunoSEQ multiplex PCR, yet TCRdb's version contains in-frame clones alone and is incomplete. The sample holds just over 2,000,000 clones, 90% to 95% seen once. Sequencing was carried out using naive CD4+ T cells sorted from blood. The subset denotes: CD45RA+ positively selected. The receptors come from a man between 18 and 35 years old in good health.

In this sample, this clone turned up once. The identical CDR3 is also encoded by other nucleotide sequences in the sample. This sequence joins TRBV9 and TRBJ2-6; D is unresolved. Trimming stripped 2 bases from V and 0 bases from J, with 6 bases between. CDR1 is SGDLS, CDR2 YYNGEE, per germline. The CDR3 consists of 15 residues. The CDR3 loop reads CASSVDLSGANVLTF. CDR3 DNA sequence: TGTGCCAGCAGCGTCGACCTCTCTGGGGCCAACGTCCTGACTTTC.

V and J are TRBV6-6 and TRBJ2-3; the D is unclear. The CDR3 extends over 13 amino acids. Germline values: CDR1 MNHNY, CDR2 SVGAGI (reference sequence). V lost 8 bases to trimming and J lost 0 bases, with 9 bases between them. The CDR3 sequence: CASEATSTDTQYF. The CDR3 DNA follows: TGTGCCAGCGAGGCTACGAGCACAGATACGCAGTATTTT.

This chain uses TRBV6-6 with TRBJ1-2, with D unclear. From germline, CDR1 is MNHNY and CDR2 SVGAGI (reference sequence). The CDR3 has 14 residues. Trimming cost V 4 bases and J 7 bases, with 16 bases left between them. As DNA, the CDR3 is TGTGCCAGCAGTTTCGGACTGCGACGCGGTGGCTACACCTTC. Protein sequence: CASSFGLRRGGYTF.